The present T cell receptor (beta chain) was sequenced within a study of identical twins' blood T cells (dated by TCRdb to the early 2010s). With regard to the full study: Approximately 51 million Illumina reads were obtained across some twelve libraries, comprising six alpha-chain and six beta-chain libraries. Using next-generation sequencing, the study compared the TCR alpha and beta chain repertoires of three pairs of monozygous twins to assess how genetics influences repertoire formation. The paper's findings and limits, for the study overall: Independent studies were stated to be required to validate the proposed role of the TCRalpha J segment in MHC recognition during thymic selection. V gene usage was reported to be markedly more similar within twin pairs than between unrelated donors, even among non-selected out-of-frame TCRbeta clonotypes. Because the twins were reared together, environmental influences could not be excluded as an explanation for twin similarity. The number of shared CDR3 clonotypes between two donors was mainly determined by the product of their cloneset sizes, and twins did not clearly deviate from this trend. Among the most abundant TCRbeta clonotypes, more CDR3 sequences were shared by each donor with her twin than with unrelated donors.

In the case of this clonotype: What this receptor recognizes is not known. No much larger clone is present one base from it, and per-base qualities are unavailable.

Based on the germline V gene, the CDR1 and CDR2 sequences are SGHTA and FQGNSA. The CDR3 has 16 amino acids, counting the end cysteine and phenylalanine. Only CDR3 DNA is held: 48 bases, read in frame from base 1. Between the V and J ends, shortened by 6 bases and 0 bases respectively, the junction contains 15 bases. Library preparation used 5' RACE. Data came from an Illumina Genome Analyzer IIx. The RNA-based TCR cDNA libraries were made using a previously described protocol that was modified in several ways. To prevent cross-contamination, barcodes specific to each sample were added to both ends of every TCR cDNA library during cDNA synthesis and amplification. The source study handled its data this way. Between about 90,000 and nearly 550,000 clonotypes were identified per individual, and roughly 2.2 to 3.6 million CDR3-containing reads were obtained per library. After reads with improper barcode index combinations were thrown out, a cloneset for each library was built using the MiTCR software. While assembling CDR3 clonotypes, MiTCR corrected PCR and sequencing errors and either filtered or rescued low-quality reads. Artificial out-of-frame clonotypes were removed by being mapped to in-frame sequences, with one indel in the CDR3 allowed. Similarity in V and J gene usage between donors was calculated as the Jensen-Shannon divergence divided by the mean entropy. The raw public data were reprocessed by TCRdb itself: fastp quality trimming at Q25, MiXCR clonotype calling, in-frame beta chains only. Rows matching on CDR3 protein sequence are summarized as one entry with the most common DNA and genes. These V and J calls originate from TCRdb's pipeline instead of the authors' own analysis. The sample data list 350,000 to 400,000 distinct CDR3 sequences, and roughly 28% of these were observed just once. The ten largest clones take up 6.1% of the sample.

Six healthy women forming three monozygous twin pairs were used as donors. Each of the three twin pairs had been raised together, and the twins in each pair were thought likely to have encountered the same infectious agents and vaccines. RNA was isolated from peripheral blood mononuclear cells and used to prepare TCR cDNA libraries. The chain couples TRBV7-2 to TRBJ2-1, with TRBD2 tentatively as D gene (6 bases match). This sequence originates from a woman aged 18 to 55 in good health. The specimen was PBMCs. The nucleotide sequence is given as TGTGCCAGCAGTCGCGGACTACAAAGCTCCTACAATGAGCAGTTCTTC. Its protein product is CASSRGLQSSYNEQFF.